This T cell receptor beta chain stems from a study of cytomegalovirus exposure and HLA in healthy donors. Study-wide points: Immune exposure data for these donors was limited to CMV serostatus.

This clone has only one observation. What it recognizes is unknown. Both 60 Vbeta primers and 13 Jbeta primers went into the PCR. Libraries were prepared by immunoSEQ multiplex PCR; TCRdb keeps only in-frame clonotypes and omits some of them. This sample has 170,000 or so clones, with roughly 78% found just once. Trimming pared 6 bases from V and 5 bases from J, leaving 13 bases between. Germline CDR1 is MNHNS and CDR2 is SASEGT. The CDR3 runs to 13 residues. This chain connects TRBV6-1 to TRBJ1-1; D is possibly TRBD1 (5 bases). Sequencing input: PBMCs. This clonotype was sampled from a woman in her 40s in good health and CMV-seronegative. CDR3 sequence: CASREQAWTEAFF. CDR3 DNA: TGTGCCAGCAGAGAACAGGCCTGGACTGAAGCTTTCTTT.